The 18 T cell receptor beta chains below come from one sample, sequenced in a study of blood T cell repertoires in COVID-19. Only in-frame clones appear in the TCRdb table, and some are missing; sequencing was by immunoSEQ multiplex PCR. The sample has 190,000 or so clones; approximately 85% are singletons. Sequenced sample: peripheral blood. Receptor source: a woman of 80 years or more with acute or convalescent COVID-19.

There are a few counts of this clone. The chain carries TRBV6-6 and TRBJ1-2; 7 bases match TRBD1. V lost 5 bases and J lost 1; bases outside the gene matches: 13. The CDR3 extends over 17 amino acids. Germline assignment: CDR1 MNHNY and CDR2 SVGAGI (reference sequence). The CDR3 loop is CASSPWDSLSFNYGYTF. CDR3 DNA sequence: TGTGCCAGCAGTCCCTGGGACAGCCTTTCCTTTAACTATGGCTACACCTTC.

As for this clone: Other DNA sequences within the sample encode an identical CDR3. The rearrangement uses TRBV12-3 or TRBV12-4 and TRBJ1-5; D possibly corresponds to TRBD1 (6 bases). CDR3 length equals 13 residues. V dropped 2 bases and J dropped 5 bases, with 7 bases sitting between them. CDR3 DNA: TGTGCCAGCAGTTTAAACAGGGATCAGCCCCAGCATTTT. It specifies CASSLNRDQPQHF.

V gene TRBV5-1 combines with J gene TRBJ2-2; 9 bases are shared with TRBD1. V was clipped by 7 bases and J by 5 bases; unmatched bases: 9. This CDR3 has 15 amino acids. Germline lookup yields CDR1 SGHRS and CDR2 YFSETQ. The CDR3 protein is CASGTPGQGTGELFF. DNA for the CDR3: TGCGCCAGCGGGACACCGGGACAGGGAACCGGGGAGCTGTTTTTT.

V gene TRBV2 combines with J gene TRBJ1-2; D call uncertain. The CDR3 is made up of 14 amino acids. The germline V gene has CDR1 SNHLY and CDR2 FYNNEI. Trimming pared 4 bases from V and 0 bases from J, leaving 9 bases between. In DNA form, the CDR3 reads TGTGCCAGCAGTGCGGCTAGAACTAACTATGGCTACACCTTC. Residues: CASSAARTNYGYTF.

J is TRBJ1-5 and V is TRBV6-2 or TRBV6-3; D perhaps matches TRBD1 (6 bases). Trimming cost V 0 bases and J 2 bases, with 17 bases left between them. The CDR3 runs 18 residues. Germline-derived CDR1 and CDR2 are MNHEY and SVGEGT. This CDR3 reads CASSYSIGQAGGNQPQHF. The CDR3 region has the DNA TGTGCCAGCAGTTACTCGATCGGTCAGGCAGGGGGCAATCAGCCCCAGCATTTT.

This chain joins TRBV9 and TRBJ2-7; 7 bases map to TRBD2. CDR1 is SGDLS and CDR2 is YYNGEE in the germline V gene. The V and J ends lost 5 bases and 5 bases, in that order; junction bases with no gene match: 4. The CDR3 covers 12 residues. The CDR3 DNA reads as TGTGCCAGCAGAGGAGCGGGGAACGAGCAGTACTTC. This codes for CASRGAGNEQYF.

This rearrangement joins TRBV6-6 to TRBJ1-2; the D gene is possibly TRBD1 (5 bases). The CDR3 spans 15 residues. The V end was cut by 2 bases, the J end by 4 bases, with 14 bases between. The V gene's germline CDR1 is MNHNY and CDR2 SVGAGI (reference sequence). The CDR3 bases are TGTGCCAGCAGTTACCAGGAGGGGCCTTTCTATGGCTACACCTTC. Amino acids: CASSYQEGPFYGYTF.

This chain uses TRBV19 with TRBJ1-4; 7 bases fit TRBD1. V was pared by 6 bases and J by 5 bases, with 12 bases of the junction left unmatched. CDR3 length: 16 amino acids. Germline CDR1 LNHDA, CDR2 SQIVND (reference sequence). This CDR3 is CASSHRGFIRNEKLFF. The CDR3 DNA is TGTGCCAGTAGCCACAGGGGCTTTATCCGGAATGAAAAACTGTTTTTT. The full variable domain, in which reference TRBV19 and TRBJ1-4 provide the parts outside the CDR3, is DGGITQSPKYLFRKEGQNVTLSCEQNLNHDAMYWYRQDPGQGLRLIYYSQIVNDFQKGDIAEGYSVSREKKESFPLTVTSAQKNPTAFYLCASSHRGFIRNEKLFFGSGTQLSVL.

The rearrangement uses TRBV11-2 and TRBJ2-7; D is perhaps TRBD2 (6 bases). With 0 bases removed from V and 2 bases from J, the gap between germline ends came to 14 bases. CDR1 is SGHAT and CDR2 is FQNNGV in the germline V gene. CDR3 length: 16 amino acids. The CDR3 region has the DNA TGTGCCAGCAGCTTAGATTCCGGGACTTCAACCTACGAGCAGTACTTC. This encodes CASSLDSGTSTYEQYF.

The CDR3: CASSQGLAGETSTDTQYF. In DNA form, the CDR3 reads TGTGCCAGCAGCCAGGGGCTAGCGGGGGAAACTAGCACAGATACGCAGTATTTT. The chain has TRBV11-2 and TRBJ2-3; 10 bases agree with TRBD2. The CDR3 is 18 amino acids. Germline V gene sequence: CDR1 SGHAT, CDR2 FQNNGV. V shed 5 bases, J shed 0 bases, and the junction held 11 bases outside the gene matches.

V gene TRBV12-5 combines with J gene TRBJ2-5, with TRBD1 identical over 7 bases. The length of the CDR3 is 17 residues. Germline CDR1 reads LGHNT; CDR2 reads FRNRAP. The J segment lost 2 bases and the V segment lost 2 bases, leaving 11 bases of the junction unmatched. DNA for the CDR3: TGTGCTAGTGGTTTGACCCAGGGACAGAACTATCAAGAGACCCAGTACTTC. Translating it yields CASGLTQGQNYQETQYF.

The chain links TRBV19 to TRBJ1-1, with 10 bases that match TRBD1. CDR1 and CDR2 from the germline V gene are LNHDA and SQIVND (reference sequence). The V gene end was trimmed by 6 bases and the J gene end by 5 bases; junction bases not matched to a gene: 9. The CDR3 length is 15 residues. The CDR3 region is CASSRTGTGVTEAFF. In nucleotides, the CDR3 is TGTGCCAGTAGCCGAACCGGGACAGGGGTGACTGAAGCTTTCTTT.

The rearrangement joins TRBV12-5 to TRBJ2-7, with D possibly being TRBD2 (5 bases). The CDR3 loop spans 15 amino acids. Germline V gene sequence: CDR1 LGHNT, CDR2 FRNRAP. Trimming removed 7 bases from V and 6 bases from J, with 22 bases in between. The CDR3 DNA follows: TGTGCTAGTGCCTATTTGGGCGGAGGTTTCTCCGAGCAGTACTTC. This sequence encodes CASAYLGGGFSEQYF. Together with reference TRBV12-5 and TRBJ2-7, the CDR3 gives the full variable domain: DARVTQTPRHKVTEMGQEVTMRCQPILGHNTVFWYRQTMMQGLELLAYFRNRAPLDDSGMPKDRFSAEMPDATLATLKIQPSEPRDSAVYFCASAYLGGGFSEQYFGPGTRLTVT.

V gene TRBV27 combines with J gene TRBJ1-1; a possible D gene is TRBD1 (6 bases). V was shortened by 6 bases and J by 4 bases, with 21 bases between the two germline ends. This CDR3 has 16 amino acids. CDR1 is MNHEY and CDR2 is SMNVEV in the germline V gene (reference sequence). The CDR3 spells CASSPPGRGAATEAFF. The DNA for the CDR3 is TGTGCCAGCAGCCCCCCCGGGCGGGGGGCGGCCACTGAAGCTTTCTTT.

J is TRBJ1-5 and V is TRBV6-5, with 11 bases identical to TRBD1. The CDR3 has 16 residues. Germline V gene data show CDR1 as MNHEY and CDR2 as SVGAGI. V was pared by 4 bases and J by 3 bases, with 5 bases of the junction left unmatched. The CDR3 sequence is CASSSRTGGYNQPQHF. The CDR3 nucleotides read TGTGCCAGCAGTTCCCGGACAGGGGGCTACAATCAGCCCCAGCATTTT.

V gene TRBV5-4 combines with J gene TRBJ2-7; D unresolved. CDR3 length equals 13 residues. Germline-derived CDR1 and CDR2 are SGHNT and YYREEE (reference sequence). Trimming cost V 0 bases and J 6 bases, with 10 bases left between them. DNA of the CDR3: TGTGCCAGCAGCTTGGTTTCGGTGAGCGAGCAGTACTTC. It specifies CASSLVSVSEQYF.

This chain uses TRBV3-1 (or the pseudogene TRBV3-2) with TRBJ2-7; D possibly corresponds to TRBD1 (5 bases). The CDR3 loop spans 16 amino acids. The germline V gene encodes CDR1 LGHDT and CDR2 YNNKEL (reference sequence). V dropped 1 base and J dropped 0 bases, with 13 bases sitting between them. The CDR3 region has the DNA TGTGCCAGCAGCCAAGTCTCAGGGTCGGGCTCCTACGAGCAGTACTTC. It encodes CASSQVSGSGSYEQYF.

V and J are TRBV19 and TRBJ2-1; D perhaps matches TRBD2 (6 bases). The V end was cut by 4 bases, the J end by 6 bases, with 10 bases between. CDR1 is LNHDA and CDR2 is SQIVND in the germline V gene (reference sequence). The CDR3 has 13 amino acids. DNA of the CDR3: TGTGCCAGTAGTAGACCCGGGGGCAATGAGCAGTTCTTC. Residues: CASSRPGGNEQFF.